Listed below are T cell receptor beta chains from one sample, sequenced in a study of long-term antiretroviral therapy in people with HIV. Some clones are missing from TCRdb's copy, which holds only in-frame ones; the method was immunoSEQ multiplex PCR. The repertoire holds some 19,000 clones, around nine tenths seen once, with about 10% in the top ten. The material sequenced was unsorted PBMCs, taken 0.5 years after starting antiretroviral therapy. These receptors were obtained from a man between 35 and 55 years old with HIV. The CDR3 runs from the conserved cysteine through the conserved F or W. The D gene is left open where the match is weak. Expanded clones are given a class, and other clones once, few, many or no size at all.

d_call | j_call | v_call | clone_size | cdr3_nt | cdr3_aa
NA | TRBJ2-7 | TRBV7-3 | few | TGTGCCAGCAGCTTAACAGGGGGGGACGAGCAGTACTTC | CASSLTGGDEQYF
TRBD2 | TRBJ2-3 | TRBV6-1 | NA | TGTGCCAGCAGTGCCATACTAGCGGGAGATACGCAGTATTTT | CASSAILAGDTQYF
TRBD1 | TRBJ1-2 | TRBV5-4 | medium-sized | TGTGCCAGCACCGGACAGGGAGGGAACTATGGCTACACCTTC | CASTGQGGNYGYTF
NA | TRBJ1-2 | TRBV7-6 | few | TGTGCCAGCAGCCCATCGATATTCTATGGCTACACCTTC | CASSPSIFYGYTF
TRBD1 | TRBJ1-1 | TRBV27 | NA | TGTGCCAGCAGTTTCGGGACAGGGACTGAAGCTTTCTTT | CASSFGTGTEAFF
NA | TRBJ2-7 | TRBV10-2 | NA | TGCGCCAGCAGAGACAGGTCCTACGAGCAGTACTTC | CASRDRSYEQYF
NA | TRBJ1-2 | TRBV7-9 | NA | TGTGCCAGCAGCTTAGCGCGGGAAACAAGGAACTATGGCTACACCTTC | CASSLARETRNYGYTF
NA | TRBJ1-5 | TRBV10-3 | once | TGTGCCATCAGTGAGGACAAGGGGGTTAGCAATCAGCCCCAGCATTTT | CAISEDKGVSNQPQHF
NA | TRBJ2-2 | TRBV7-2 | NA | TGTGCCAGCAGCTTAGTGGGACTCGACACCGGGGAGCTGTTTTTT | CASSLVGLDTGELFF
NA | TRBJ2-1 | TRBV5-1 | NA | TGCGCCAGCAGACCACTAGAGCTCTACAATGAGCAGTTCTTC | CASRPLELYNEQFF
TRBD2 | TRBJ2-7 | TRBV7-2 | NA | TGTGCCAGCAGCTTAGTTTCAACGGGGACTAGCATCGAGCAGTACTTC | CASSLVSTGTSIEQYF
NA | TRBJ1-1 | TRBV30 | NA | TGTGCCTGGAGCGGAAACACCTTCCACACTGAAGCTTTCTTT | CAWSGNTFHTEAFF
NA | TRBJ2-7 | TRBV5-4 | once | TGTGCCAGCAGCTTGGACAGACGCACCTACGAGCAGTACTTC | CASSLDRRTYEQYF
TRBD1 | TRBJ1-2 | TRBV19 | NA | TGTGCCAGTAGTATGGGGACAGGGGGCAATGGCTACACCTTC | CASSMGTGGNGYTF
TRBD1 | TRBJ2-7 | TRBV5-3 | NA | TGTGCCAGAAGCTTGGGTGCGGGACAGGGGATCCACGAGCAGTACTTC | CARSLGAGQGIHEQYF
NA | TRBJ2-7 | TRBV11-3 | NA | TGTGCCAGCAGCCTTGGGGACGGACCTTACGAGCAGTACTTC | CASSLGDGPYEQYF
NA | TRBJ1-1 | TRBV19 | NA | TGTGCCAGTAGTATCGCCGGGTTGAGCACTGAAGCTTTCTTT | CASSIAGLSTEAFF
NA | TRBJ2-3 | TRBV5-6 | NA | TGTGCCAGCAGCCGGCGGGGATGGGGCACAGATACGCAGTATTTT | CASSRRGWGTDTQYF
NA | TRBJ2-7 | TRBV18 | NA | TGTGCCAGCTCACCACTGAACCAGGCCTACGAGCAGTACTTC | CASSPLNQAYEQYF
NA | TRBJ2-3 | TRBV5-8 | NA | TGTGCCAGTCGAGGGTGGGGGACAGATACGCAGTATTTT | CASRGWGTDTQYF
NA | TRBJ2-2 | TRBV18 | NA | TGTGCCAGCTCACCAATGGAGACCGGGGAGCTGTTTTTT | CASSPMETGELFF
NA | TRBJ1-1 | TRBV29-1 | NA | TGCAGCGTTGAAGATCTAGGGAAGTCACCTGAAGCTTTCTTT | CSVEDLGKSPEAFF
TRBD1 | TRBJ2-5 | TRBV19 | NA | TGTGCCAGTAGTACCTTCGGACAGGGCGTAGAGACCCAGTACTTC | CASSTFGQGVETQYF
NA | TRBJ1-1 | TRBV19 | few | TGTGCCAGTAGTATTCGGGGACGGCTTAACACTGAAGCTTTCTTT | CASSIRGRLNTEAFF
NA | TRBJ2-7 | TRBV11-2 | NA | TGTGCCAGCAGCCCGGCAGTGGGTTCCTACGAGCAGTACTTC | CASSPAVGSYEQYF
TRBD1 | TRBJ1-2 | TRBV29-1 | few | TGCAGCGTTGTAGCCGGGACAGGGAACTATGGCTACACCTTC | CSVVAGTGNYGYTF
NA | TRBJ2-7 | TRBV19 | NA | TGTGCCAGTAGTATGTCGGGGGGCCACGAGCAGTACTTC | CASSMSGGHEQYF
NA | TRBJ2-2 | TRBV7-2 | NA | TGTGCCAGCAGCCTACCAGGCCCCGGGGAGCTGTTTTTT | CASSLPGPGELFF
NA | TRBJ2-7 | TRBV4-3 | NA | TGCGCCAGCAGCCAAGGGATAGGGGGGGGCCGGGAGCAGTACTTC | CASSQGIGGGREQYF
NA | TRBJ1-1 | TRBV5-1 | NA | TGCGCCAGCAGCTTGGACGGACCTGAAGCTTTCTTT | CASSLDGPEAFF
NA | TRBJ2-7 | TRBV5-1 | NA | TGCGCCAGCAGCTTGGCGCCCAGTTCAGGTAACGAGCAGTACTTC | CASSLAPSSGNEQYF
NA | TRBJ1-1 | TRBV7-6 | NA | TGTGCCAGCAGTCTAAATCCCAGGGTAACTGAAGCTTTCTTT | CASSLNPRVTEAFF
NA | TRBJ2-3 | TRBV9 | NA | TGTGCCAGCAGCGTAGTACCATTAGGCACAGATACGCAGTATTTT | CASSVVPLGTDTQYF